These T cell receptor beta chains were read from a single sample in a study of cytomegalovirus exposure and HLA in healthy donors. Method: immunoSEQ multiplex PCR; TCRdb's copy keeps in-frame clones and lacks some. The sample has 150,000 to 200,000 clones, approximately 82% seen once. The sequenced sample was PBMCs. These receptors all stem from a middle-aged woman in good health and CMV-seropositive. Both conserved end residues are part of each CDR3. A D gene is named only where the DNA matches it firmly. Clone sizes are given selectively: once, few, many, or a class where the clone is expanded.

J gene: TRBJ2-3; clone size: NA; D gene: NA; V gene: TRBV28; CDR3 protein: CASSQGLADTDTQYF; CDR3 DNA: TGTGCCAGCAGTCAGGGGCTAGCGGACACAGATACGCAGTATTTT
J gene: TRBJ2-7; clone size: NA; D gene: TRBD1; V gene: TRBV7-9; CDR3 protein: CASSLADGTGGRTYEQYF; CDR3 DNA: TGTGCCAGCAGCTTGGCCGATGGGACAGGGGGCAGGACCTACGAGCAGTACTTC
J gene: TRBJ2-3; clone size: once; D gene: TRBD2; V gene: TRBV2; CDR3 protein: CASSTPGTSGSLSTDTQYF; CDR3 DNA: TGTGCCAGCAGTACCCCCGGGACTAGCGGGAGTTTGAGCACAGATACGCAGTATTTT
J gene: TRBJ2-1; clone size: NA; D gene: TRBD1; V gene: TRBV6-1; CDR3 protein: CASSWDRGGDEQFF; CDR3 DNA: TGTGCCAGCTCTTGGGACAGGGGAGGCGATGAGCAGTTCTTC
J gene: TRBJ1-1; clone size: NA; D gene: NA; V gene: TRBV7-8; CDR3 protein: CASSHRGGTEAFF; CDR3 DNA: TGTGCCAGCAGCCATAGGGGAGGCACTGAAGCTTTCTTT
J gene: TRBJ1-5; clone size: NA; D gene: NA; V gene: TRBV28; CDR3 protein: CASRHGQPQHF; CDR3 DNA: TGTGCCAGCAGGCACGGGCAGCCCCAGCATTTT
J gene: TRBJ1-1; clone size: NA; D gene: NA; V gene: TRBV28; CDR3 protein: CASSYRSLNTEAFF; CDR3 DNA: TGTGCCAGCAGTTACAGGAGTCTGAACACTGAAGCTTTCTTT
J gene: TRBJ1-1; clone size: few; D gene: NA; V gene: TRBV11-2; CDR3 protein: CASSLGVGTEAFF; CDR3 DNA: TGTGCCAGCAGCCTGGGGGTCGGGACAGAAGCTTTCTTT
J gene: TRBJ2-5; clone size: NA; D gene: NA; V gene: TRBV29-1; CDR3 protein: CSVVEGGETQYF; CDR3 DNA: TGCAGCGTTGTTGAGGGAGGAGAGACCCAGTACTTC
J gene: TRBJ2-1; clone size: NA; D gene: NA; V gene: TRBV28; CDR3 protein: CASTLLRAGRGNEQFF; CDR3 DNA: TGTGCCAGCACGCTGTTACGAGCGGGTAGGGGAAATGAGCAGTTCTTC
J gene: TRBJ2-3; clone size: NA; D gene: NA; V gene: TRBV29-1; CDR3 protein: CSALAFTDTQYF; CDR3 DNA: TGCAGCGCATTAGCTTTCACAGATACGCAGTATTTT
J gene: TRBJ1-4; clone size: NA; D gene: TRBD1; V gene: TRBV18; CDR3 protein: CASQGQKNEKLFF; CDR3 DNA: TGTGCCAGCCAGGGACAGAAGAATGAAAAACTGTTTTTT
J gene: TRBJ2-7; clone size: NA; D gene: TRBD1; V gene: TRBV6-4; CDR3 protein: CASIRDRIYPELYEQYF; CDR3 DNA: TGTGCCAGCATTCGGGACAGAATTTACCCGGAGCTCTACGAGCAGTACTTC
J gene: TRBJ1-5; clone size: once; D gene: NA; V gene: TRBV6-1; CDR3 protein: CASGTPDQPQHF; CDR3 DNA: TGTGCCAGCGGGACACCAGATCAGCCCCAGCATTTT
J gene: TRBJ1-5; clone size: NA; D gene: NA; V gene: TRBV28; CDR3 protein: CASSRVLEGPQHF; CDR3 DNA: TGTGCCAGCAGCCGGGTCCTAGAAGGGCCCCAGCATTTT
J gene: TRBJ1-1; clone size: NA; D gene: NA; V gene: TRBV27; CDR3 protein: CASSRGGAGSTEAFF; CDR3 DNA: TGTGCCAGCTCCCGCGGGGGGGCGGGGAGCACTGAAGCTTTCTTT
J gene: TRBJ1-6; clone size: NA; D gene: NA; V gene: TRBV27; CDR3 protein: CASSPSRGNSPLHF; CDR3 DNA: TGTGCCAGCAGTCCGTCAAGGGGGAATTCACCCCTCCACTTT
J gene: TRBJ2-1; clone size: NA; D gene: NA; V gene: TRBV5-4; CDR3 protein: CASSIGLSEGNEQFF; CDR3 DNA: TGTGCCAGCAGCATAGGACTCTCCGAGGGCAATGAGCAGTTCTTC
J gene: TRBJ2-3; clone size: once; D gene: TRBD2; V gene: TRBV5-4; CDR3 protein: CASSLAGGLSTDTQYF; CDR3 DNA: TGTGCCAGCAGCCTAGCGGGAGGTCTTAGCACAGATACGCAGTATTTT
J gene: TRBJ2-3; clone size: NA; D gene: TRBD2; V gene: TRBV13; CDR3 protein: CASSLDGSGLAGFLPRRQYF; CDR3 DNA: TGTGCCAGCAGCTTAGATGGTTCGGGACTAGCGGGATTCTTACCTCGGCGGCAGTATTTT
J gene: TRBJ1-1; clone size: few; D gene: TRBD1; V gene: TRBV5-1; CDR3 protein: CASSLKPGQLPNTEAFF; CDR3 DNA: TGCGCCAGCAGCTTGAAACCGGGACAGCTCCCGAACACTGAAGCTTTCTTT
J gene: TRBJ2-1; clone size: NA; D gene: TRBD2; V gene: TRBV9; CDR3 protein: CASSANSGSGPYNEQFF; CDR3 DNA: TGTGCCAGCAGCGCAAATAGCGGGAGTGGTCCCTACAATGAGCAGTTCTTC
J gene: TRBJ2-3; clone size: NA; D gene: NA; V gene: TRBV19; CDR3 protein: CASTEGISTDTQYF; CDR3 DNA: TGTGCCAGTACGGAGGGGATTAGCACAGATACGCAGTATTTT
J gene: TRBJ2-3; clone size: NA; D gene: NA; V gene: TRBV5-1; CDR3 protein: CASSFSSSTTDTQYF; CDR3 DNA: TGCGCCAGCAGCTTTTCTAGTAGCACAACAGATACGCAGTATTTT
J gene: TRBJ2-7; clone size: NA; D gene: NA; V gene: TRBV20-1; CDR3 protein: CSVPGNYEQYF; CDR3 DNA: TGCAGTGTTCCAGGGAACTACGAGCAGTACTTC
J gene: TRBJ1-1; clone size: NA; D gene: TRBD1; V gene: TRBV28; CDR3 protein: CASSLGTATEAFF; CDR3 DNA: TGTGCCAGCAGTTTGGGGACAGCCACTGAAGCTTTCTTT
J gene: TRBJ2-7; clone size: NA; D gene: TRBD2; V gene: TRBV11-2; CDR3 protein: CASRPKGGTSGTYEQYF; CDR3 DNA: TGTGCCAGCAGACCGAAAGGCGGGACTAGCGGGACCTACGAGCAGTACTTC
J gene: TRBJ2-3; clone size: few; D gene: TRBD1; V gene: TRBV7-9; CDR3 protein: CASSLDRGTDTQYF; CDR3 DNA: TGTGCCAGCAGCCTGGACAGGGGCACAGATACGCAGTATTTT
J gene: TRBJ2-3; clone size: NA; D gene: TRBD2; V gene: TRBV6-5; CDR3 protein: CASSRLAHFTDTQYF; CDR3 DNA: TGTGCCAGCAGCCGACTAGCGCATTTCACAGATACGCAGTATTTT
J gene: TRBJ1-2; clone size: few; D gene: NA; V gene: TRBV28; CDR3 protein: CASSLQFNYGYTF; CDR3 DNA: TGTGCCAGCAGTTTACAGTTTAACTATGGCTACACCTTC
J gene: TRBJ2-7; clone size: NA; D gene: TRBD2; V gene: TRBV2; CDR3 protein: CASRGTSGRALSYEQYF; CDR3 DNA: TGTGCCAGCAGGGGGACTAGCGGGAGGGCCCTTTCCTACGAGCAGTACTTC
J gene: TRBJ2-5; clone size: NA; D gene: TRBD2; V gene: TRBV19; CDR3 protein: CASSIAGTSVWETQYF; CDR3 DNA: TGTGCCAGTAGTATAGCCGGGACTAGCGTTTGGGAGACCCAGTACTTC
J gene: TRBJ1-2; clone size: NA; D gene: NA; V gene: TRBV28; CDR3 protein: CASSWTVNYGYTF; CDR3 DNA: TGTGCCAGCAGTTGGACAGTTAACTATGGCTACACCTTC
J gene: TRBJ1-1; clone size: NA; D gene: TRBD1; V gene: TRBV19; CDR3 protein: CASSFTGDTEAFF; CDR3 DNA: TGTGCCAGTAGTTTCACAGGGGACACTGAAGCTTTCTTT
J gene: TRBJ2-7; clone size: few; D gene: NA; V gene: TRBV5-4; CDR3 protein: CASSLVGANEQYF; CDR3 DNA: TGTGCCAGCAGCTTGGTGGGGGCGAACGAGCAGTACTTC
J gene: TRBJ2-1; clone size: NA; D gene: NA; V gene: TRBV7-9; CDR3 protein: CASSTRTKTYNEQFF; CDR3 DNA: TGTGCCAGCAGCACCCGGACTAAGACCTACAATGAGCAGTTCTTC
J gene: TRBJ1-2; clone size: few; D gene: NA; V gene: TRBV2; CDR3 protein: CASSVYSGGADGYTF; CDR3 DNA: TGTGCCAGCAGCGTATACTCGGGGGGGGCGGATGGCTACACCTTC
J gene: TRBJ1-3; clone size: NA; D gene: TRBD1; V gene: TRBV7-9; CDR3 protein: CAIPGQGISLVSGNTIYF; CDR3 DNA: TGTGCCATACCGGGACAGGGTATTAGCTTGGTCTCTGGAAACACCATATATTTT
J gene: TRBJ2-2; clone size: NA; D gene: TRBD2; V gene: TRBV29-1; CDR3 protein: CSVEGLAGGAGELFF; CDR3 DNA: TGCAGCGTTGAGGGGTTAGCGGGAGGGGCCGGGGAGCTGTTTTTT
J gene: TRBJ2-3; clone size: few; D gene: NA; V gene: TRBV10-1; CDR3 protein: CASSESGGTKNTQYF; CDR3 DNA: TGCGCCAGCAGTGAGTCTGGGGGGACGAAAAATACGCAGTATTTT
J gene: TRBJ2-3; clone size: NA; D gene: NA; V gene: TRBV28; CDR3 protein: CASVPGSTDTQYF; CDR3 DNA: TGTGCCAGTGTCCCGGGTAGCACAGATACGCAGTATTTT
J gene: TRBJ1-1; clone size: NA; D gene: NA; V gene: TRBV6-6; CDR3 protein: CASKLPAENTEAFF; CDR3 DNA: TGTGCCAGCAAACTACCGGCCGAGAACACTGAAGCTTTCTTT
J gene: TRBJ2-3; clone size: NA; D gene: TRBD1; V gene: TRBV6-6; CDR3 protein: CASSYPRDRGSDTQYF; CDR3 DNA: TGTGCCAGCAGTTACCCTCGGGACAGGGGGTCAGATACGCAGTATTTT
J gene: TRBJ2-1; clone size: few; D gene: TRBD2; V gene: TRBV10-3; CDR3 protein: CAISETGLAGNEQFF; CDR3 DNA: TGTGCCATCAGTGAGACTGGACTAGCGGGGAATGAGCAGTTCTTC
J gene: TRBJ1-1; clone size: NA; D gene: NA; V gene: TRBV9; CDR3 protein: CASSPSSGSEAFF; CDR3 DNA: TGTGCCAGCAGCCCAAGTTCAGGCAGTGAAGCTTTCTTT
J gene: TRBJ2-6; clone size: NA; D gene: NA; V gene: TRBV6-1; CDR3 protein: CASSEGGFPGANVLTF; CDR3 DNA: TGTGCCAGCAGTGAAGGAGGGTTCCCCGGGGCCAACGTCCTGACTTTC
J gene: TRBJ2-7; clone size: NA; D gene: TRBD1; V gene: TRBV27; CDR3 protein: CASSFRTGGYEQYF; CDR3 DNA: TGTGCCAGCAGTTTTAGAACAGGGGGATACGAGCAGTACTTC
J gene: TRBJ1-1; clone size: NA; D gene: TRBD1; V gene: TRBV19; CDR3 protein: CASSLTGDTEAFF; CDR3 DNA: TGTGCCAGTAGCCTTACAGGGGACACTGAAGCTTTCTTT
J gene: TRBJ2-7; clone size: NA; D gene: NA; V gene: TRBV2; CDR3 protein: CATRGALSSYEQYF; CDR3 DNA: TGTGCCACTCGGGGGGCCCTTAGCTCCTACGAGCAGTACTTC
J gene: TRBJ1-2; clone size: once; D gene: NA; V gene: TRBV13; CDR3 protein: CASSLRDSNYGYTF; CDR3 DNA: TGTGCCAGCAGCTTAAGGGACTCTAACTATGGCTACACCTTC
J gene: TRBJ1-4; clone size: NA; D gene: TRBD1; V gene: TRBV7-2; CDR3 protein: CASSPQGAFNEKLFF; CDR3 DNA: TGTGCCAGCAGCCCGCAGGGGGCCTTCAATGAAAAACTGTTTTTT
J gene: TRBJ2-1; clone size: NA; D gene: NA; V gene: TRBV7-9; CDR3 protein: CASSFPGRGNGNEQFF; CDR3 DNA: TGTGCCAGCAGCTTCCCTGGCCGCGGGAATGGAAATGAGCAGTTCTTC
J gene: TRBJ2-3; clone size: NA; D gene: TRBD1; V gene: TRBV5-4; CDR3 protein: CASSLSRTGGYGTDTQYF; CDR3 DNA: TGTGCCAGCAGCCTGAGCCGGACAGGGGGATATGGGACAGATACGCAGTATTTT
J gene: TRBJ2-2; clone size: NA; D gene: NA; V gene: TRBV19; CDR3 protein: CASTRTANTGELFF; CDR3 DNA: TGTGCCAGTACCAGGACTGCGAACACCGGGGAGCTGTTTTTT
J gene: TRBJ1-1; clone size: few; D gene: NA; V gene: TRBV19; CDR3 protein: CASRVQMNTEAFF; CDR3 DNA: TGTGCCAGTAGGGTACAGATGAACACTGAAGCTTTCTTT
J gene: TRBJ1-2; clone size: few; D gene: NA; V gene: TRBV12-5; CDR3 protein: CASGSSPTQGAKGYTF; CDR3 DNA: TGTGCTAGTGGTTCAAGCCCCACACAAGGGGCTAAAGGCTACACCTTC
J gene: TRBJ2-5; clone size: NA; D gene: NA; V gene: TRBV5-1; CDR3 protein: CASSFPRERETQYF; CDR3 DNA: TGCGCCAGCAGCTTTCCCCGGGAGCGGGAGACCCAGTACTTC